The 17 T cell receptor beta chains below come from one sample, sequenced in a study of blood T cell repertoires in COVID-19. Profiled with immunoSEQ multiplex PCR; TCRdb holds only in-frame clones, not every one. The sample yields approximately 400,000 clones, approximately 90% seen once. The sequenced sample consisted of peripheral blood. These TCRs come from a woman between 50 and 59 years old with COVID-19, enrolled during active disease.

In DNA, the CDR3 is TGTGCCTGGAGTGGGGGACAGTTAGCGTACGAGCAGTACTTC. Amino acids: CAWSGGQLAYEQYF. V and J are TRBV30 and TRBJ2-7; 7 bases are shared with TRBD1. Germline V gene sequence: CDR1 GTSNPN, CDR2 SVGIG (reference sequence). CDR3 length: 14 residues. Trimming removed 1 base from V and 4 bases from J; junction bases left unmatched: 7.

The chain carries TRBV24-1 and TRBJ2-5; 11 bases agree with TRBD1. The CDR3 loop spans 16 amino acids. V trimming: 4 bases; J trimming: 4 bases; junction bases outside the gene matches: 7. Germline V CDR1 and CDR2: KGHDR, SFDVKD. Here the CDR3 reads CATSDGTGGIRETQYF. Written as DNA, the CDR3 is TGTGCCACCAGTGACGGGACAGGGGGAATCCGAGAGACCCAGTACTTC.

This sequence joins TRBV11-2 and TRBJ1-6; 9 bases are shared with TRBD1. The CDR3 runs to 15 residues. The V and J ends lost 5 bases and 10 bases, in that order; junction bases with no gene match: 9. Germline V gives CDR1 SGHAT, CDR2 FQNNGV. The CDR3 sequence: CASSPQGQGGSPLHF. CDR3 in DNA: TGTGCCAGCAGCCCTCAGGGACAGGGAGGATCACCCCTCCACTTT.

The chain's CDR3 is CASCRGVYCTEAFF. The CDR3, as DNA: TGTGCCAGCTGTCGCGGGGTCTATTGCACTGAAGCTTTCTTT. The chain recombines TRBV2 with TRBJ1-1; unclear D gene. V gave up 8 bases and J gave up 4 bases, with 17 bases separating them. This CDR3 region has 14 residues. The germline gives CDR1 SNHLY, CDR2 FYNNEI.

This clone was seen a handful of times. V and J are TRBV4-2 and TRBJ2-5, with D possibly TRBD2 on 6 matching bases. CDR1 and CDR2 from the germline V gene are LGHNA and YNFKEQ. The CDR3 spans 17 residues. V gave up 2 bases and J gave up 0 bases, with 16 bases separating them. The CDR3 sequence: CASSQNPLGRYQETQYF. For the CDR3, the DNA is TGTGCCAGCAGCCAAAACCCGTTGGGGAGGTACCAAGAGACCCAGTACTTC.

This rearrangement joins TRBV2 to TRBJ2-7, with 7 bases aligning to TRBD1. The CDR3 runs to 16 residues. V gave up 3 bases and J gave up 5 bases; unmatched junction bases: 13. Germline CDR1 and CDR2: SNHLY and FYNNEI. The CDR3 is CASSEGPGQTSDEQYF. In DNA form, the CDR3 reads TGTGCCAGCAGTGAGGGGCCGGGACAGACGTCCGACGAGCAGTACTTC.

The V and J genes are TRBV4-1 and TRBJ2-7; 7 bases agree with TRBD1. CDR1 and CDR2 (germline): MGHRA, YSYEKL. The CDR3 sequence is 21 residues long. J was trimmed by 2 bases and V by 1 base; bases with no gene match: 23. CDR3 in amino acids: CASSQGPSLLGAQGRTYEQYF. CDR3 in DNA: TGCGCCAGCAGCCAAGGGCCCTCGCTTCTGGGGGCACAGGGGCGAACCTACGAGCAGTACTTC.

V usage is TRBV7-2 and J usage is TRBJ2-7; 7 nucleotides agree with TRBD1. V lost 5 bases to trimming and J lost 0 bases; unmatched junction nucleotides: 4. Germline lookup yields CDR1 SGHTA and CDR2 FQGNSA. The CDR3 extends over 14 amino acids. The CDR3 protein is CASSGTESSYEQYF. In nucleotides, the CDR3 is TGTGCCAGCAGCGGGACAGAGAGCTCCTACGAGCAGTACTTC.

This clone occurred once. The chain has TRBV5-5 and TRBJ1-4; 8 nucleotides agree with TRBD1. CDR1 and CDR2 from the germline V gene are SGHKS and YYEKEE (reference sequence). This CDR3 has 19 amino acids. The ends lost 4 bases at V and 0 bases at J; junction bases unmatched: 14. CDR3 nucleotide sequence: TGTGCCAGCAGCACCCCAGCGCAGGGGGCACTCCCAACTAATGAAAAACTGTTTTTT. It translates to CASSTPAQGALPTNEKLFF.

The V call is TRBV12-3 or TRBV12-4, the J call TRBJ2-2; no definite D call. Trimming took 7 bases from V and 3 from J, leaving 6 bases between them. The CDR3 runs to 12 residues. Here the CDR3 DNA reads TGTGCCAGCAATTACTACACCGGGGAGCTGTTTTTT. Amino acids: CASNYYTGELFF.

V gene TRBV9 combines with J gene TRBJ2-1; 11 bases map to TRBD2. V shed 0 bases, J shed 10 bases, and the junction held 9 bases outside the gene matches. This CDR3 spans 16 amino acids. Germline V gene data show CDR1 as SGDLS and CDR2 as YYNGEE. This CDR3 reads CASSVASGGPHREQFF. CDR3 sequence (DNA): TGTGCCAGCAGCGTAGCTAGCGGGGGGCCTCATCGGGAGCAGTTCTTC.

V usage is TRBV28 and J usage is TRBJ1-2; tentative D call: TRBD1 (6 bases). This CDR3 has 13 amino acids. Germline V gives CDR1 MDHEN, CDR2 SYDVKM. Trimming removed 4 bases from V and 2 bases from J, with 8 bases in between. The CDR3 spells CASSYDRNYGYTF. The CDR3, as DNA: TGTGCCAGCAGTTACGACAGGAACTATGGCTACACCTTC.

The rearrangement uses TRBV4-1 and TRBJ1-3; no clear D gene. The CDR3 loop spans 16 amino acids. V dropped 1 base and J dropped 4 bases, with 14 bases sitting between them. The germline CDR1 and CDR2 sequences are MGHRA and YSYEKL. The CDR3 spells CASSQGRGILGNTIYF. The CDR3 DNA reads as TGCGCCAGCAGCCAAGGGAGAGGAATACTCGGAAACACCATATATTTT.

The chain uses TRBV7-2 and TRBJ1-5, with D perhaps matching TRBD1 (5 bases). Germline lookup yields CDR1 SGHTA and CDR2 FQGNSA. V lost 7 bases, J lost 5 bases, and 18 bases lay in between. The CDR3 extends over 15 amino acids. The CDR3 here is CASKHQAQGDQPQHF. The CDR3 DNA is TGTGCCAGCAAACATCAGGCACAAGGGGATCAGCCCCAGCATTTT.

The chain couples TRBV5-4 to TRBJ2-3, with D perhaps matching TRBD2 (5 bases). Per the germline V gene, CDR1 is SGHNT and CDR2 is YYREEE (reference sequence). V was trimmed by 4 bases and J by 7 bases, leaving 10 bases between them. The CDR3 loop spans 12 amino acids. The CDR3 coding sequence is TGTGCCAGCAGCGTGGACGGGAATACGCAGTATTTT. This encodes CASSVDGNTQYF.

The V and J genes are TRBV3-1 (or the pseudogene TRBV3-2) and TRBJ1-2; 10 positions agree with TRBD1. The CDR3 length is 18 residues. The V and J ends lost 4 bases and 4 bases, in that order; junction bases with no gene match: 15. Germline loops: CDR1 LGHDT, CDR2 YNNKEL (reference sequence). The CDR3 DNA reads TGTGCCAGCAGCCCCCCAGGGGGACAGGGGAGGGGGGGCTATGGCTACACCTTC. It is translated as CASSPPGGQGRGGYGYTF.

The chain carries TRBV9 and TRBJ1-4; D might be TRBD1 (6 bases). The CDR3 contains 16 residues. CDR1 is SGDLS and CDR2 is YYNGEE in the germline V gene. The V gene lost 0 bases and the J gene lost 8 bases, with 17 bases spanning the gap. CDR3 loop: CASSVADGGASEKLFF. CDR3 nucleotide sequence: TGTGCCAGCAGCGTAGCCGATGGGGGCGCGAGCGAAAAACTGTTTTTT. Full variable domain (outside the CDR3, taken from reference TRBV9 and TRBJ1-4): DSGVTQTPKHLITATGQRVTLRCSPRSGDLSVYWYQQSLDQGLQFLIQYYNGEERAKGNILERFSAQQFPDLHSELNLSSLELGDSALYFCASSVADGGASEKLFFGSGTQLSVL.